This T cell receptor (beta chain) was recorded in a study of blood T cell repertoires in COVID-19. Study context: Samples representing acute and convalescent COVID-19 were sourced from the United States, Italy and Spain. The cDNA or gDNA used as material had been derived from T cells, B-cell-depleted T cells, or PBMCs.

The CDR3 has 14 residues. Germline V gene lookup returns CDR1 LGHDT and CDR2 YNNKEL (reference sequence). V dropped 6 bases and J dropped 1 base, with 7 bases sitting between them. Per the original methods: Reference gene primer amplification in the assay estimated nucleated cell counts. Some clones are missing from TCRdb's copy, which holds only in-frame ones; the method was immunoSEQ multiplex PCR. The V and J calls and the clone size are those of that table, but D and trimming were determined from the DNA. The sample consists of roughly 260,000 clones, approximately 86% of them appearing once. Sequences were obtained from peripheral blood. This chain joins TRBV3-1 (or the pseudogene TRBV3-2) and TRBJ1-6; a weak D match, TRBD1 (5 bases). The source is a man aged 40-50 years who had recovered from COVID-19. The chain's CDR3 is CASRGPSYNSPLHF. The CDR3 DNA reads TGTGCCAGCAGGGGGCCTTCCTATAATTCACCCCTCCACTTT.